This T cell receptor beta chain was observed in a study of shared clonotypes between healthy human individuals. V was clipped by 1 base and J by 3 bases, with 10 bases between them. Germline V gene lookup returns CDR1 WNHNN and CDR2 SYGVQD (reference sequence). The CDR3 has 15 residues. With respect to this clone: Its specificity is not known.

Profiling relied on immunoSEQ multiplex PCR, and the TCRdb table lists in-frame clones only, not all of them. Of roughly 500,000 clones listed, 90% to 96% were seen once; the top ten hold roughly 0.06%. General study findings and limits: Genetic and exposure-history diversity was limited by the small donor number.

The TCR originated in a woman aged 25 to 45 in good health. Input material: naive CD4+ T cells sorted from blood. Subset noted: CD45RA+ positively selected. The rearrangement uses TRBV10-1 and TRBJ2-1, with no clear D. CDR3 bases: TGCGCCAGCAGTGAGTATGGAGTCGGCTACAATGAGCAGTTCTTC. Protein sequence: CASSEYGVGYNEQFF.